What follows are 7 T cell receptor beta chains derived from one specimen sequenced in a study of blood T cell repertoires in COVID-19 (dated by TCRdb to 2018 to 2021). Libraries were constructed by the immunoSEQ multiplex PCR assay. The table was pulled from immuneACCESS by TCRdb, which kept in-frame rearrangements only. Such tables lose some clones; where checked, under half of the loss comes from unresolved V genes, and the rest has no known cause. Counted in this sample were 140,000 to 150,000 clones; about 90% of them appeared once. Over 9% of the sample rests with the top ten. The sequenced sample consisted of PBMCs or T cells enriched from blood (not recorded which). The receptors come from a man in his 60s who had recovered from COVID-19.

The CDR3, as DNA: TGTGCCAGCAGCCCCCCGGGACTAGCGGGAGAGGAGCAGTTCTTC. Its translation: CASSPPGLAGEEQFF. V and J are TRBV7-3 and TRBJ2-1, with TRBD2 identical over 14 bases. Unmatched junction bases numbered 7, after V lost 5 bases and J lost 10 bases. Germline V gives CDR1 SGHTA, CDR2 FQGTGA. The CDR3 totals 15 residues.

The CDR3 protein is CASSPRGGGTPPYNEQFF. CDR3 sequence (DNA): TGTGCCAGCAGCCCCAGAGGGGGGGGGACTCCTCCATACAATGAGCAGTTCTTC. This sequence joins TRBV9 and TRBJ2-1, with a weak D call TRBD2 (7 bases). Germline lookup yields CDR1 SGDLS and CDR2 YYNGEE. CDR3 length: 18 amino acids. V was cut by 4 bases and J by 4 bases, with 24 bases left in between.

This clone was detected only once. The chain carries TRBV27 and TRBJ2-7; tentatively, D is TRBD1 (6 bases). The length of the CDR3 is 13 residues. V was pared by 5 bases and J by 6 bases, with 14 bases between. Looked up from germline, CDR1 is MNHEY and CDR2 is SMNVEV (reference sequence). DNA for the CDR3: TGTGCCAGCAGTAAGCCGACAGGAAGCGAGCAGTACTTC. This translates into CASSKPTGSEQYF.

This clone showed up just a few times. The chain links TRBV9 to TRBJ1-2; possibly TRBD1 for D (5 bases). Trimming removed 3 bases at V and 6 bases at J, with 18 bases between. Germline CDR1 SGDLS, CDR2 YYNGEE. The length of the CDR3 is 15 residues. This CDR3 reads CASSAGGSYEHGYTF. The CDR3 DNA reads as TGTGCCAGCAGCGCGGGGGGGAGTTATGAACATGGCTACACCTTC.

The DNA for the CDR3 is TGTGCCAGTAGTAGTCTCTCAGCCAAAAACATTCAGTACTTC. Translating gives CASSSLSAKNIQYF. V is TRBV19 and J is TRBJ2-4; unclear D gene. V gave up 4 bases and J gave up 0 bases, with 7 bases separating them. From germline, CDR1 is LNHDA and CDR2 SQIVND (reference sequence). The CDR3 has 14 residues.

The gene calls are TRBV7-6 and TRBJ1-3; a weak D match, TRBD1 (5 bases). Germline loops: CDR1 SGHVS, CDR2 FNYEAQ. V dropped 0 bases and J dropped 0 bases, with 9 bases sitting between them. The CDR3 length is 16 residues. CDR3 nucleotide sequence: TGTGCCAGCAGCTTAGCGCGCAGGGACTCTGGAAACACCATATATTTT. Translated, it gives CASSLARRDSGNTIYF.

V is TRBV9 and J is TRBJ2-7, with D uncertain. In germline, CDR1 is SGDLS, CDR2 YYNGEE. This CDR3 comprises 15 residues. The germline V and J ends were trimmed by 2 bases and 0 bases, with 12 bases remaining between them. The CDR3 nucleotides are TGTGCCAGCAGCGTTTCTGAGGCTAGCTCCTACGAGCAGTACTTC. Protein product: CASSVSEASSYEQYF.